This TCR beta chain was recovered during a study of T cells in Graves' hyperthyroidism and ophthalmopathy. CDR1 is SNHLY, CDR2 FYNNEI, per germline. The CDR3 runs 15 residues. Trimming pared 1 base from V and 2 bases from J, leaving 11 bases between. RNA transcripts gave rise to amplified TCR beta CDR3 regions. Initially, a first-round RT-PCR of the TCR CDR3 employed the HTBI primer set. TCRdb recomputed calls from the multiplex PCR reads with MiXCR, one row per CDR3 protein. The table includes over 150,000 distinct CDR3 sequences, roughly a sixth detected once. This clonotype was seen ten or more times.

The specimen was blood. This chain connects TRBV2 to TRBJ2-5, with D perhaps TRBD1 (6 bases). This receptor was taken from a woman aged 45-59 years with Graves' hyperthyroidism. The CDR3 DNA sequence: TGTGCCAGCAGTGAAGTGGGACAACAACAAGAGACCCAGTACTTC. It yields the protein CASSEVGQQQETQYF. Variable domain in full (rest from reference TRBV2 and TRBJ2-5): EPEVTQTPSHQVTQMGQEVILRCVPISNHLYFYWYRQILGQKVEFLVSFYNNEISEKSEIFDDQFSVERPDGSNFTLKIRSTKLEDSAMYFCASSEVGQQQETQYFGPGTRLLVL.